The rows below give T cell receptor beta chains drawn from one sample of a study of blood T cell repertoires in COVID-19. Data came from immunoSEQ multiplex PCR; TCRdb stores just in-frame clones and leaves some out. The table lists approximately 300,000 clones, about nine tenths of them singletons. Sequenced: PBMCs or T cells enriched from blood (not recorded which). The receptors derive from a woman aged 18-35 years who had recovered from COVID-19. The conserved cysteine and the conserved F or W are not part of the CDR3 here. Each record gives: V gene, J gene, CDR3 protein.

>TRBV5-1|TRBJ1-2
ASSLTGGRSYGYT
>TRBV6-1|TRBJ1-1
ASSGTGDAF
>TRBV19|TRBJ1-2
ASSIGVGVPDGYT
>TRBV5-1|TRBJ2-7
ASSLAESYEQY
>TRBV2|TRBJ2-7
ASIRGEGTSEQY
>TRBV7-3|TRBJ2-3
ASSRRGDGTDTQY
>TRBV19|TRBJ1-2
ASSRENNYGYT
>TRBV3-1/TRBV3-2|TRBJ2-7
ASSQEEASGAYEQY
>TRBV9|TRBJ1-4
ASSQGLSLHEKLF
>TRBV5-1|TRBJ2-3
ASSSVPGQVRHHISTDTQY
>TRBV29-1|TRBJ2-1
SVSDTRSYNEQF
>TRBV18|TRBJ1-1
ASSPFDRNTEAF
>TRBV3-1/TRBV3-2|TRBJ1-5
ASSRIGQANQPQH
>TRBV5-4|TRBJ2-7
ASSLAAGRDPYEQY